This is a list of T cell receptor beta chains from one sample in a study of persistence of HIV-infected CD4 T cells. The method was immunoSEQ multiplex PCR; TCRdb's version includes in-frame clones alone and lacks a portion of them. The sample shows about 33,000 clones, 82% of them seen only once. No antigen has been assigned to these receptors. The sample consisted of CD4+ T cells sorted from PBMCs after 18-hour stimulation, taken from a patient who received antiretroviral therapy. The receptors originated from an adult man with HIV who was CMV-seropositive. Each CDR3 is given with its conserved first and last residue. A D gene is named only where the DNA matches it firmly. Where a row states a size, it is once, few, many or the class of an expanded clone; other rows omit it.

J	size	D	V	DNA	CDR3
TRBJ2-3	-	-	TRBV10-3	TGTGCCATCAGTGAGGGACCAGGGGGGAGCACAGATACGCAGTATTTT	CAISEGPGGSTDTQYF
TRBJ1-5	-	-	TRBV19	TGTGCCAGTAGTCACCGACATAACAATCAGCCCCAGCATTTT	CASSHRHNNQPQHF
TRBJ1-4	-	TRBD1	TRBV4-1	TGCGCCAGCAGCCGGACAGGCGCTCCCGAAAAACTGTTTTTT	CASSRTGAPEKLFF
TRBJ1-4	-	-	TRBV19	TGTGCCAGTACAACGGCAACTAATGAAAAACTGTTTTTT	CASTTATNEKLFF
TRBJ2-7	-	-	TRBV15	TGTGCCACCAGCAGAGAAGACATCTACGAGCAGTACTTC	CATSREDIYEQYF
TRBJ1-5	-	-	TRBV19	TGTGCCAGTAGTACGAGGGGGGGGAGACAGCCCCAGCATTTT	CASSTRGGRQPQHF
TRBJ1-5	-	TRBD1	TRBV28	TGTGCCAGCAGTTTGCCCGGGGGGACAGGGTTGATGCCCCAGCATTTT	CASSLPGGTGLMPQHF
TRBJ1-1	medium-sized	TRBD1	TRBV3-1/TRBV3-2	TGTGCCAGCAGAAGGACAGGGAAGAACACTGAAGCTTTCTTT	CASRRTGKNTEAFF
TRBJ2-7	-	TRBD1	TRBV28	TGTGCCAGCAGTTTTTCCGGGACAGGGATCCACGAGCAGTACTTC	CASSFSGTGIHEQYF
TRBJ1-3	-	-	TRBV19	TGTGCCAGTAGTATCCGGGTTCTCGAAAACACCATATATTTT	CASSIRVLENTIYF
TRBJ2-7	-	TRBD2	TRBV9	TGTGCCAGCAGCCCCTACGGGGGGGGGTACGAGCAGTACTTC	CASSPYGGGYEQYF
TRBJ2-1	-	TRBD2	TRBV4-2	TGTGCCAGCAGCCAAGAGGGCCTAGCGGGGCCCAATGAGCAGTTCTTC	CASSQEGLAGPNEQFF
TRBJ1-2	-	-	TRBV2	TGTGCCAGCAGTTCTGGGGGTTACTATGGCTACACCTTC	CASSSGGYYGYTF
TRBJ2-3	-	TRBD2	TRBV4-2	TGTGCCAGCAGCCAAGAGGGGCTAGCGGGGGGCACAGATACGCAGTATTTT	CASSQEGLAGGTDTQYF
TRBJ2-2	-	TRBD2	TRBV7-2	TGTGCCAGCAGCTTATCCCCAGCGGGGGCCACCGGGGAGCTGTTTTTT	CASSLSPAGATGELFF
TRBJ1-1	-	-	TRBV16	TGTGCCAGCAGCCCCCCCGCGGACACTGAAGCTTTCTTT	CASSPPADTEAFF
TRBJ2-1	-	TRBD2	TRBV7-2	TGTGCCAGCAGCCGGACTAGCGGAGGAAATGAGCAGTTCTTC	CASSRTSGGNEQFF
TRBJ2-7	-	TRBD2	TRBV7-8	TGTGCCAGCAGCATTAGCGGGGGGGCCTACGAGCAGTACTTC	CASSISGGAYEQYF
TRBJ2-3	-	TRBD1	TRBV6-4	TGTGCCAGCAGTCCTACCGGGACAGGGGGAAGCACAGATACGCAGTATTTT	CASSPTGTGGSTDTQYF
TRBJ1-1	-	-	TRBV30	TGTGCCTGGAATTTCGGGGGGGCGAGTAAGAACACTGAAGCTTTCTTT	CAWNFGGASKNTEAFF
TRBJ1-3	-	-	TRBV4-3	TGCGCCAGCAGCCAAGGGGGGCTGCCGAGCTGGGGAAACACCATATATTTT	CASSQGGLPSWGNTIYF
TRBJ1-5	once	-	TRBV4-1	TGCGCCAGCAGCCAAGCTGACATGGGCCTCGTTAGGCAGCCCCAGCATTTT	CASSQADMGLVRQPQHF